This T cell receptor (beta chain) was recovered during a study of control samples from healthy donors and cancer patients. Using immunoSEQ multiplex PCR, the repertoire was profiled, and TCRdb retains in-frame clones only, with some absent. The sample yields 130,000 or so clones, 92% seen once. The CDR3 has 14 amino acids. V lost 6 bases, J lost 3 bases, and 12 bases lay in between. Germline V lookup: CDR1 MNHNY, CDR2 SVGAGI (reference sequence). J is TRBJ1-5 and V is TRBV6-6, with D unclear. The sample consisted of blood. The sequence was obtained from a woman aged 45-60 years in good health. The CDR3 nucleotides read TGTGCCAGCAGGGCGCCAGGTTACAATCAGCCCCAGCATTTT. Its translation: CASRAPGYNQPQHF.